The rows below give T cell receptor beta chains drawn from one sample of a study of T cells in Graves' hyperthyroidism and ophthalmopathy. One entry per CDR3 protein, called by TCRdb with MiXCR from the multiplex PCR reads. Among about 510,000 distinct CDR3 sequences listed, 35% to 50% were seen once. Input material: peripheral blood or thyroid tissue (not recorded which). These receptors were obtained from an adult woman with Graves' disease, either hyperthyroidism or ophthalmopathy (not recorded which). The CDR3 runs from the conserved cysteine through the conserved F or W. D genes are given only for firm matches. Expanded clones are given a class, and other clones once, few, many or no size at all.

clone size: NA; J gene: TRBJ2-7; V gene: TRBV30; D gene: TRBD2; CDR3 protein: CAWRLAGGAYEQYF; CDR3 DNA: TGTGCCTGGAGGCTAGCGGGAGGGGCGTACGAGCAGTACTTC
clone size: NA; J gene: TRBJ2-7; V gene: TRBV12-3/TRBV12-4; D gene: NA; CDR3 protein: CASSKRATGITYEQYF; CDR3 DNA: TGTGCCAGCAGTAAGAGGGCAACAGGGATTACCTACGAGCAGTACTTC
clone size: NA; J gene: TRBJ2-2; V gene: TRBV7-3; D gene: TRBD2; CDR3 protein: CASSSPLRLAGVNTGELFF; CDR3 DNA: TGTGCCAGCAGCTCCCCATTGCGGCTAGCGGGAGTAAACACCGGGGAGCTGTTTTTT
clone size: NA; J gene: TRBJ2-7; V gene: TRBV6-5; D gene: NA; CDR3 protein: CASSFVGLPSSYEQYF; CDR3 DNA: TGTGCCAGCAGTTTCGTCGGACTACCAAGCTCCTACGAGCAGTACTTC
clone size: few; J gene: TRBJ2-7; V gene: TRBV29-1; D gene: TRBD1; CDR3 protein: CSVPGGEFYEQYF; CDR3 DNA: TGCAGCGTTCCAGGGGGAGAGTTCTACGAGCAGTACTTC
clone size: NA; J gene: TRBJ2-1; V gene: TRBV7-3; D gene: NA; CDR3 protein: CASSLMATYNEQFF; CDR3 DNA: TGTGCCAGCAGCTTAATGGCGACTTACAATGAGCAGTTCTTC
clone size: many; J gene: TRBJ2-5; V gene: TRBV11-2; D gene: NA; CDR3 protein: CASSLAWGAETQYF; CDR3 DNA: TGTGCCAGCAGCTTAGCTTGGGGCGCGGAGACCCAGTACTTC
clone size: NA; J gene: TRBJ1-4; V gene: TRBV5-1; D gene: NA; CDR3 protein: CASSLDTGDEKLFF; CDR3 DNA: TGCGCCAGCAGCTTGGATACGGGTGATGAAAAACTGTTTTTT
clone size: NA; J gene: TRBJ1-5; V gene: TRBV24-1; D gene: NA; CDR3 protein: CATSDLSNQPQHF; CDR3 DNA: TGTGCCACCAGTGATTTGAGCAATCAGCCCCAGCATTTT
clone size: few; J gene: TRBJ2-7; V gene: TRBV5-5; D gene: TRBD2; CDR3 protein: CASSAPSGGYEQYF; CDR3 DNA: TGTGCCAGCAGTGCCCCCTCGGGGGGGTACGAGCAGTACTTC
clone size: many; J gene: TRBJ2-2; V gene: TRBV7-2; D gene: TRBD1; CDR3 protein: CASSPGTGVPGELFF; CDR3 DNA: TGTGCCAGCAGCCCCGGGACAGGGGTGCCCGGGGAGCTGTTTTTT
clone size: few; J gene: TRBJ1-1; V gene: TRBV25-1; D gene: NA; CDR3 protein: CASSTGWPTEAFF; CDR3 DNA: TGTGCCAGCAGTACAGGATGGCCCACTGAAGCTTTCTTT
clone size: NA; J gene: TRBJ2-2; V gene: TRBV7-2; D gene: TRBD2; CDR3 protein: CASSPVAGTGELFF; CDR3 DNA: TGTGCCAGCAGCCCGGTAGCGGGAACCGGGGAGCTGTTTTTT
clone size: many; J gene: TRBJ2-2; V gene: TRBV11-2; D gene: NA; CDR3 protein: CASSFRIGQNTGELFF; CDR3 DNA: TGTGCCAGCAGCTTTCGCATCGGGCAAAACACCGGGGAGCTGTTTTTT
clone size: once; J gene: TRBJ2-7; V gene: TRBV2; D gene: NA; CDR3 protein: CASRVVRAAYEQYF; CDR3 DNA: TGTGCCAGCAGGGTCGTTAGGGCGGCCTACGAGCAGTACTTC
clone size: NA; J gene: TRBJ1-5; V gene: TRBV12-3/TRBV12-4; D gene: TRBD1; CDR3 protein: CASSDDREDSNQPQHF; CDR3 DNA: TGTGCCAGCAGTGACGACAGGGAAGATAGCAATCAGCCCCAGCATTTT
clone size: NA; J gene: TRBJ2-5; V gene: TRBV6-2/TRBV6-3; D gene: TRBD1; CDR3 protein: CASKTGGTETQYF; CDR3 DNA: TGTGCCAGCAAGACAGGGGGAACGGAGACCCAGTACTTC
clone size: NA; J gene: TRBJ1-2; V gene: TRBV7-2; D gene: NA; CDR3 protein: CASSLASDGYTF; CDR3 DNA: TGTGCCAGCAGCTTAGCCTCAGATGGCTACACCTTC
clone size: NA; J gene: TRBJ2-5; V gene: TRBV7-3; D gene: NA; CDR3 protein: CASSPGVGQTQYF; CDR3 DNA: TGTGCCAGCAGTCCAGGAGTAGGCCAGACCCAGTACTTC
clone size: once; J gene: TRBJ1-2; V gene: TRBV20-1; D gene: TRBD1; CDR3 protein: CSAIVGTGGDGYTF; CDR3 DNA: TGCAGTGCTATTGTGGGGACAGGGGGCGATGGCTACACCTTC
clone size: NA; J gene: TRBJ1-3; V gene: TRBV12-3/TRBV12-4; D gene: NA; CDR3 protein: CASSFIRNTIYF; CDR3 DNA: TGTGCCAGCAGTTTCATCCGAAACACCATATATTTT
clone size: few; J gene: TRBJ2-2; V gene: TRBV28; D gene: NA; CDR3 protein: CASSLMGELFF; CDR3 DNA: TGTGCCAGCAGTTTAATGGGGGAGCTGTTTTTT
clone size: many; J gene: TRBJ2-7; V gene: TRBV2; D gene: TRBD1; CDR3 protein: CASSVVDRVYEQYF; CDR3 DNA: TGTGCCAGCAGTGTTGTAGACAGGGTCTACGAGCAGTACTTC
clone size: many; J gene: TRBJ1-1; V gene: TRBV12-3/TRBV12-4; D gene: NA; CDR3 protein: CASSQSGGTEAFF; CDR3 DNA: TGTGCCAGCAGTCAGTCGGGAGGCACTGAAGCTTTCTTT
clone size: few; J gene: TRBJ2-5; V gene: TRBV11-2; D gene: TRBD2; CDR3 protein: CASSYHGRQTQYF; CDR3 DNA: TGTGCCAGCAGCTATCACGGGAGGCAGACCCAGTACTTC
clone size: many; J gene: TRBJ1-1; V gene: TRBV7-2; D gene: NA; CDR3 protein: CASSFDSRATEAFF; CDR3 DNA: TGTGCCAGCAGCTTCGACAGTCGGGCCACTGAAGCTTTCTTT
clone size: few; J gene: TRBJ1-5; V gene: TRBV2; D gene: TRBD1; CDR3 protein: CASSLLDRGRYSNQPQHF; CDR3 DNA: TGTGCCAGCAGTCTATTGGACAGGGGCCGATATAGCAATCAGCCCCAGCATTTT
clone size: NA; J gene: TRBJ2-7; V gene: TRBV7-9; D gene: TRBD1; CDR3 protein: CASSSYRGAGYEQYF; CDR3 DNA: TGTGCCAGCAGCTCCTACAGGGGCGCAGGATACGAGCAGTACTTC
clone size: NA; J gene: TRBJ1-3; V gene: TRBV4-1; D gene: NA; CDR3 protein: CASSQMGNPRNTIYF; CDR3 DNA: TGCGCCAGCAGCCAGATGGGGAATCCTCGAAACACCATATATTTT
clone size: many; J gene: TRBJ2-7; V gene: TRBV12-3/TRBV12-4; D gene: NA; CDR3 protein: CASSQGSVNEQYF; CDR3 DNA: TGTGCCAGCAGTCAGGGGAGTGTCAACGAGCAGTACTTC
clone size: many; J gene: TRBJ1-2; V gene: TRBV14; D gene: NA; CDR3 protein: CASSQAGGIYGYTF; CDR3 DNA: TGTGCCAGCAGCCAAGCCGGGGGTATCTATGGCTACACCTTC
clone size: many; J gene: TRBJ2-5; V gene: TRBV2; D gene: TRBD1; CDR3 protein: CASRPDRGETQYF; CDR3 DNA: TGTGCCAGCAGACCAGACAGGGGAGAGACCCAGTACTTC